These 32 T cell receptor beta chains came from one sample sequenced in a study of PD-L1 blockade in urothelial cancer. The repertoire was sequenced with immunoSEQ multiplex PCR; TCRdb's copy has only in-frame clones and lacks some. The repertoire holds roughly 100,000 clones, with approximately 87% as singletons. Specified time point: peripheral blood 6 weeks after treatment start. The sample in question was PBMCs, obtained around atezolizumab (anti-PD-L1) treatment. The receptors were sampled from an older man with urothelial cancer.

The chain carries TRBV30 and TRBJ2-7; 9 nucleotides align to TRBD2. This CDR3 spans 15 amino acids. After removal of 0 bases from V and 4 bases from J, the junction contained 7 bases not matched to a gene. CDR1 and CDR2 (germline): GTSNPN, SVGIG (reference sequence). The CDR3, as DNA: TGTGCCTGGAGTGTACAAGCTAGCGGGGCGTACGAGCAGTACTTC. It specifies CAWSVQASGAYEQYF.

This chain connects TRBV29-1 to TRBJ2-7, with a weak D call TRBD2 (6 bases). Germline V gene lookup returns CDR1 SQVTM and CDR2 ANQGSEA. The CDR3 loop spans 11 amino acids. The V end lost 6 bases, the J end lost 2 bases, and 8 bases lay between the germline ends. The CDR3 nucleotides are TGCAGCGTCTCGGGGGCCTACGAGCAGTACTTC. It encodes CSVSGAYEQYF.

The gene calls are TRBV18 and TRBJ2-3, with D unclear. The CDR3 has 17 amino acids. CDR1 and CDR2 (germline): KGHSH, LQKENI. The V and J ends lost 3 bases and 0 bases respectively, with 16 bases between them. Here the CDR3 DNA reads TGTGCCAGCTCACCTTCGGGTGAGACCTCTAGCACAGATACGCAGTATTTT. Protein sequence: CASSPSGETSSTDTQYF.

This chain connects TRBV7-2 to TRBJ2-1; 12 nucleotides align to TRBD1. Germline V CDR1 and CDR2: SGHTA, FQGNSA. V was clipped by 5 bases and J by 8 bases; unmatched bases: 7. The CDR3 covers 15 residues. The CDR3 coding sequence is TGTGCCAGCAGCCTAGGGACAGGGGGCGGTTATGAGCAGTTCTTC. Protein: CASSLGTGGGYEQFF.

The chain carries TRBV10-3 and TRBJ2-7, with 7 positions matching TRBD2. Germline trimming cut 7 bases from V and 4 bases from J; bases unmatched to any gene: 1. The CDR3 is made up of 11 amino acids. Per the germline V gene, CDR1 is ENHRY and CDR2 is SYGVKD. CDR3 sequence reads: CAITGGYEQYF. CDR3 DNA sequence: TGTGCCATCACGGGGGGATACGAGCAGTACTTC.

This clone was detected only a few times. This CDR3 reads CASSSTGTGNTGGELFF. CDR3 sequence (DNA): TGCGCCAGCAGCTCTACCGGGACAGGGAATACCGGCGGGGAGCTGTTTTTT. The chain couples TRBV5-1 to TRBJ2-2; 9 bases line up with TRBD1. This CDR3 is built from 17 residues. The V segment lost 3 bases and the J segment 7 bases; nucleotides outside the gene matches: 13. From germline, CDR1 is SGHRS and CDR2 YFSETQ.

V is TRBV19 and J is TRBJ1-5, with 7 bases identical to TRBD1. Unmatched junction bases numbered 13, after V lost 7 bases and J lost 7 bases. CDR3 length equals 15 residues. Germline CDR1 and CDR2: LNHDA and SQIVND (reference sequence). CDR3 sequence (DNA): TGTGCCAGTAACCCAGACAGGGTTGGGAGCCAGCCCCAGCATTTT. This codes for CASNPDRVGSQPQHF.

In its sample, this clone was seen a few times. The chain carries TRBV7-9 and TRBJ1-1, with TRBD1 identical over 7 bases. Trimming at V came to 5 bases and at J to 4 bases, leaving 7 bases not matched to a gene. The germline gives CDR1 SEHNR, CDR2 FQNEAQ (reference sequence). The CDR3 is 14 residues long. The CDR3 DNA is TGTGCCAGCAGCGTTATCCAGGGGGGCACTGAAGCTTTCTTT. Translation: CASSVIQGGTEAFF. The full variable domain, rest sourced from reference TRBV7-9 and TRBJ1-1, is DTGVSQNPRHKITKRGQNVTFRCDPISEHNRLYWYRQTLGQGPEFLTYFQNEAQLEKSRLLSDRFSAERPKGSFSTLEIQRTEQGDSAMYLCASSVIQGGTEAFFGQGTRLTVV.

The chain combines TRBV15 with TRBJ2-5; D is perhaps TRBD2 (5 bases). The CDR3 totals 16 residues. CDR1 and CDR2 (germline): LNHNV, YYDKDF (reference sequence). V lost 0 bases and J 5 bases, leaving 16 bases between the germline ends. CDR3 DNA sequence: TGTGCCACCAGCAGAGATCTTGGTAAAGAGGGTGAGACCCAGTACTTC. Its protein product is CATSRDLGKEGETQYF. Variable domain in full (rest from reference TRBV15 and TRBJ2-5): DAMVIQNPRYQVTQFGKPVTLSCSQTLNHNVMYWYQQKSSQAPKLLFHYYDKDFNNEADTPDNFQSRRPNTSFCFLDIRSPGLGDTAMYLCATSRDLGKEGETQYFGPGTRLLVL.

The V and J genes are TRBV6-6 and TRBJ1-1; D might be TRBD1 (5 bases). Germline assignment: CDR1 MNHNY and CDR2 SVGAGI (reference sequence). V was cut by 6 bases and J by 2 bases, with 7 bases left in between. This CDR3 has 12 residues. CDR3 sequence reads: CASSRTNTEAFF. CDR3 DNA sequence: TGTGCCAGCAGCCGGACAAACACTGAAGCTTTCTTT.

The chain recombines TRBV28 with TRBJ1-2, with a weak D call TRBD1 (6 bases). This CDR3 has 13 amino acids. With 4 bases removed from V and 5 bases from J, the gap between germline ends came to 11 bases. The germline gives CDR1 MDHEN, CDR2 SYDVKM. Here the CDR3 DNA reads TGTGCCAGCAGTTACCAGGGGCGGTATGGCTACACCTTC. Residues: CASSYQGRYGYTF.

This clone was seen a few times. This chain links TRBV2 with TRBJ1-1; D unresolved. V was pared by 6 bases and J by 3 bases, with 14 bases between. Germline values: CDR1 SNHLY, CDR2 FYNNEI. CDR3 length: 14 residues. CDR3 protein: CASSPGGPDTEAFF. CDR3 bases: TGTGCCAGCAGCCCCGGTGGGCCGGACACTGAAGCTTTCTTT.

V and J are TRBV19 and TRBJ2-2; D not certain. Trimming took off 7 bases at V and 1 base at J, with 10 bases between the two ends. Germline V lookup: CDR1 LNHDA, CDR2 SQIVND (reference sequence). This CDR3 contains 14 residues. CDR3 residues: CASNEARNTGELFF. The CDR3 DNA follows: TGTGCCAGTAATGAGGCTCGGAACACCGGGGAGCTGTTTTTT.

This sequence joins TRBV19 and TRBJ1-2, with D possibly TRBD1 on 6 matching bases. This CDR3 has 16 residues. Deletions cut 8 bases from V and 6 bases from J, with 25 bases between. Germline-derived CDR1 and CDR2 are LNHDA and SQIVND (reference sequence). The CDR3 reads CASGGGQPLREDGYTF. CDR3 DNA sequence: TGTGCCAGTGGGGGCGGACAGCCCCTTCGAGAGGATGGCTACACCTTC.

The table lists this clone with a few counts. The J gene is TRBJ1-1, the V gene TRBV7-2; D perhaps matches TRBD1 (6 bases). CDR1 is SGHTA and CDR2 is FQGNSA in the germline V gene. CDR3 length equals 15 residues. Trimming took off 1 base at V and 5 bases at J, with 14 bases between the two ends. CDR3 DNA: TGTGCCAGCAGCTTAGATGGCGGGGGCTGGACTGAAGCTTTCTTT. It translates to CASSLDGGGWTEAFF.

This sequence joins TRBV5-6 and TRBJ2-3; D ambiguous. The V gene's germline CDR1 is SGHDT and CDR2 YYEEEE. The CDR3 is 14 amino acids. V was trimmed by 2 bases and J by 0 bases, leaving 7 bases between them. The chain's CDR3 is CASSFLLSTDTQYF. The CDR3 DNA is TGTGCCAGCAGCTTTCTCCTCAGCACAGATACGCAGTATTTT.

This clone was detected once. The CDR3, as DNA: TGTGCCAGCAGCTACCCCACAGGGAACACTGAAGCTTTCTTT. Translated: CASSYPTGNTEAFF. The chain employs TRBV7-2 and TRBJ1-1; D is perhaps TRBD1 (5 bases). Germline V gene lookup returns CDR1 SGHTA and CDR2 FQGNSA. V gave up 4 bases and J gave up 1 base, with 10 bases separating them. The CDR3 totals 14 residues.

This rearrangement joins TRBV6-5 to TRBJ1-1; D may be TRBD1 (5 bases). Germline V gene lookup returns CDR1 MNHEY and CDR2 SVGAGI. Trimming took off 11 bases at V and 4 bases at J, with 11 bases between the two ends. This CDR3 is 11 amino acids long. The CDR3 is CACRGATEAFF. CDR3 in DNA: TGTGCCTGCCGTGGGGCCACTGAAGCTTTCTTT.

The rearrangement links TRBV30 to TRBJ2-7, with a weak D call TRBD2 (6 bases). V dropped 0 bases and J dropped 3 bases, with 9 bases sitting between them. The V gene's germline CDR1 is GTSNPN and CDR2 SVGIG (reference sequence). The CDR3 spans 13 residues. CDR3 sequence: CAWSVPGGYEQYF. The CDR3 coding sequence is TGTGCCTGGAGTGTACCCGGGGGCTACGAGCAGTACTTC.

This chain uses TRBV30 with TRBJ2-7; D might be TRBD1 (6 bases). The CDR3 runs 12 residues. Germline V lookup: CDR1 GTSNPN, CDR2 SVGIG (reference sequence). V was trimmed by 2 bases and J by 6 bases, leaving 11 bases between them. The CDR3 sequence is CAWSFRGGEQYF. CDR3 in DNA: TGTGCCTGGAGTTTTCGAGGGGGCGAGCAGTACTTC.

The chain has TRBV5-1 and TRBJ2-7, with D perhaps TRBD2 (5 bases). Looked up from germline, CDR1 is SGHRS and CDR2 is YFSETQ. The CDR3 length is 16 residues. Trimming cost V 4 bases and J 3 bases, with 20 bases left between them. CDR3 loop: CASSLIASRSDYEQYF. The CDR3 DNA reads as TGCGCCAGCAGCCTTATCGCTAGCAGAAGCGACTACGAGCAGTACTTC.

The V and J genes are TRBV19 and TRBJ1-6; D remains ambiguous. The CDR3 consists of 13 residues. The V gene lost 6 bases and the J gene lost 6 bases, with 9 bases spanning the gap. CDR1 is LNHDA, CDR2 SQIVND, per germline (reference sequence). The CDR3 DNA is TGTGCCAGTAGAAGCGACGGTAATTCACCCCTCCACTTT. Protein: CASRSDGNSPLHF.

The chain has TRBV5-4 and TRBJ2-6; weak D call: TRBD1 (5 bases). CDR3 length: 16 residues. Germline V gene data show CDR1 as SGHNT and CDR2 as YYREEE (reference sequence). Trimming removed 0 bases at V and 0 bases at J, with 7 bases between. The CDR3 spells CASSLATASGANVLTF. Written as DNA, the CDR3 is TGTGCCAGCAGCTTGGCGACAGCCTCTGGGGCCAACGTCCTGACTTTC.

The rearrangement uses TRBV27 and TRBJ2-7; a weak D match, TRBD2 (6 bases). This CDR3 comprises 14 residues. The V end lost 6 bases, the J end lost 5 bases, and 17 bases lay between the germline ends. Germline V gives CDR1 MNHEY, CDR2 SMNVEV (reference sequence). DNA for the CDR3: TGTGCCAGCAGGCCCTCGGGCGGGGTGGACGAGCAGTACTTC. Protein sequence: CASRPSGGVDEQYF.

The chain couples TRBV11-3 to TRBJ2-2, with D possibly being TRBD1 (6 bases). Per the germline V gene, CDR1 is SGHNT and CDR2 is YENEEA. The CDR3 has 15 amino acids. Between the trimmed V and J ends, which lost 1 base and 5 bases, there was a span of 11 bases. The CDR3 DNA reads TGTGCCAGCAGCTTAGGAGGGGGTGGAACCGGGGAGCTGTTTTTT. Translated, it gives CASSLGGGGTGELFF.

This clone showed up just a few times. CDR3 amino acids: CASSLAGQHEQYF. In nucleotides, the CDR3 is TGCGCCAGCAGCCTGGCCGGACAGCACGAGCAGTACTTC. This chain links TRBV5-1 with TRBJ2-7, with a weak D call TRBD1 (6 bases). V lost 4 bases, J lost 5 bases, and 13 bases lay in between. The CDR3 runs 13 residues. CDR1 and CDR2 from the germline V gene are SGHRS and YFSETQ.

This chain links TRBV19 with TRBJ2-1; D gene unclear. Germline V lookup: CDR1 LNHDA, CDR2 SQIVND (reference sequence). V shed 3 bases and J shed 6 bases, with 6 bases lying between them. This CDR3 has 12 amino acids. CDR3 region: CASSMRLNEQFF. CDR3 DNA sequence: TGTGCCAGTAGTATGCGTCTCAATGAGCAGTTCTTC. The full variable domain, in which reference TRBV19 and TRBJ2-1 provide the parts outside the CDR3, is DGGITQSPKYLFRKEGQNVTLSCEQNLNHDAMYWYRQDPGQGLRLIYYSQIVNDFQKGDIAEGYSVSREKKESFPLTVTSAQKNPTAFYLCASSMRLNEQFFGPGTRLTVL.

The table lists this clone with many counts. The chain carries TRBV11-3 and TRBJ2-7, with 9 bases lining up with TRBD2. V dropped 5 bases and J dropped 4; count of bases not matched to a gene: 9. The CDR3 is 15 residues long. The germline V gene encodes CDR1 SGHNT and CDR2 YENEEA. In DNA, the CDR3 is TGTGCCAGCAGCCTCTCCGCGGGAGGGCCGTACGAGCAGTACTTC. The encoded protein is CASSLSAGGPYEQYF.

On this clone itself: At the DNA level, this CDR3 is encoded by other sequences in the same sample as well. This sequence joins TRBV6-5 and TRBJ1-3; tentatively, D is TRBD1 (5 bases). Germline lookup yields CDR1 MNHEY and CDR2 SVGAGI. The V end was cut by 0 bases, the J end by 1 base, with 7 bases between. CDR3 size: 15 residues. The CDR3 region is CASSYSGGSGNTIYF. For the CDR3, the DNA is TGTGCCAGCAGTTACTCGGGGGGATCTGGAAACACCATATATTTT.

The CDR3 coding sequence is TGTGCCAGCAGCCGGGATGGAGACTCCCAAGAGACCCAGTACTTC. Its protein product is CASSRDGDSQETQYF. The V call is TRBV5-4, the J call TRBJ2-5; D perhaps matches TRBD2 (5 bases). CDR1 is SGHNT and CDR2 is YYREEE in the germline V gene (reference sequence). V lost 4 bases to trimming and J lost 1 base, with 14 bases between them. CDR3 size: 15 residues.

The rearrangement joins TRBV18 to TRBJ2-7; TRBD1 aligns across 10 bases. CDR1 and CDR2 (germline): KGHSH, LQKENI. CDR3 length: 16 amino acids. V gave up 0 bases and J gave up 6 bases; unmatched junction bases: 8. DNA for the CDR3: TGTGCCAGCTCACCACCGCGGGGGACAGGGGTAGGCGAGCAGTACTTC. It is translated as CASSPPRGTGVGEQYF.

CDR3 bases: TGCGCCAGCAGCCGCCTTCCCAGGGACGCGGGGTACAATGAGCAGTTCTTC. Translation gives CASSRLPRDAGYNEQFF. The chain is built from TRBV4-3 and TRBJ2-1; D is possibly TRBD2 (6 bases). Germline V gene sequence: CDR1 LGHNA, CDR2 YSLEER. With 4 bases removed from V and 4 bases from J, the gap between germline ends came to 20 bases. This CDR3 is built from 17 residues.